This TCR beta chain was recovered during a study of blood T cells in healthy people across ages. Study-level points and caveats: Leaving the PBMCs unsorted stopped any conclusive comparison of naive versus antigen-experienced cells.

Using a J-beta primer mix together with a sample-barcoded 5' primer, a second PCR was run for roughly 6 to 11 cycles. TCRdb re-called the 5' RACE reads with MiXCR, one entry per CDR3 protein. Of 1.5 million to 2 million distinct CDR3 sequences in the sample, less than 50% were seen once. A few counts support this clonotype. Its antigen remains unidentified. The CDR3 is 16 amino acids. Looked up from germline, CDR1 is MNHEY and CDR2 is SVGAGI. Trimming removed 2 bases at V and 4 bases at J, with 16 bases between. Input material: blood. The chain uses TRBV6-5 and TRBJ2-3, with D possibly being TRBD1 (6 bases). This receptor was obtained from a woman in her 40s in good health. For the CDR3, the DNA is TGTGCCAGCAGTTACCGCAGGGGCGCACCCCCAGATACGCAGTATTTT. Translated, it gives CASSYRRGAPPDTQYF.